This T cell receptor (beta chain) comes out of a study of blood T cell repertoires in COVID-19. V gave up 0 bases and J gave up 5 bases, with 10 bases separating them. CDR1 and CDR2 from the germline V gene are LNHDA and SQIVND (reference sequence). CDR3 size: 14 residues. Sequencing was performed with immunoSEQ multiplex PCR; in TCRdb, only in-frame clones are kept and a portion is missing. Among under 150,000 clones, 70% to 90% were seen once, and the ten largest hold about 4.5%. V gene TRBV19 combines with J gene TRBJ1-2, with a possible D match to TRBD1 (6 bases). The clonotype comes from a woman between 50 and 59 years old with acute or convalescent COVID-19. The material sequenced was peripheral blood. CDR3 DNA sequence: TGTGCCAGTAGTATAGACGGACAGCGGTATGGCTACACCTTC. Translated: CASSIDGQRYGYTF.